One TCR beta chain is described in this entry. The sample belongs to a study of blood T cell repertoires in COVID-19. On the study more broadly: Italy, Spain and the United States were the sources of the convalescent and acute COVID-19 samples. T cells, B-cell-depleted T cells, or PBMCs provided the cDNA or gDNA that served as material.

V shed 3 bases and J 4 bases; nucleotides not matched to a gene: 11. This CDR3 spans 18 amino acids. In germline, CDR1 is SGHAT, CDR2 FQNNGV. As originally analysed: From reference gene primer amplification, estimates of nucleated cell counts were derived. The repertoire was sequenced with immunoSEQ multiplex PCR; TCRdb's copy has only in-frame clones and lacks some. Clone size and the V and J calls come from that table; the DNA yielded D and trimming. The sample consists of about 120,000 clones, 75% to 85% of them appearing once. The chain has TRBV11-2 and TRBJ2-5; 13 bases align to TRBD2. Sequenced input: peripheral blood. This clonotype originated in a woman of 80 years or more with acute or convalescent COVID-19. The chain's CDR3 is CASSLTVGTSGVLETQYF. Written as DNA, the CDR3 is TGTGCCAGCAGCTTGACAGTAGGGACTAGCGGGGTTTTAGAGACCCAGTACTTC.